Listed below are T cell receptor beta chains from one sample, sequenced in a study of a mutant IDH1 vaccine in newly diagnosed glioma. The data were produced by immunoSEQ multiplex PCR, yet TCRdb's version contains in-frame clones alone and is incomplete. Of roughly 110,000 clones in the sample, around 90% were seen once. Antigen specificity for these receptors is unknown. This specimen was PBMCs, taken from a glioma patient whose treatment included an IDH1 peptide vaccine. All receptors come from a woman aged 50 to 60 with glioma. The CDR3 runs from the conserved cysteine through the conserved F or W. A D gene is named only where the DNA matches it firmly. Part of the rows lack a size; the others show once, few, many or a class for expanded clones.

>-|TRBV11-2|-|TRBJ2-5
TGTGCCAGCAGCTTATCAGGGGCCTACCAAGAGACCCAGTACTTC
CASSLSGAYQETQYF
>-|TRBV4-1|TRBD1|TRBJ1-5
TGCGCCAGCAGCCAAACGTACAGGGGTGGACAGCCCCAGCATTTT
CASSQTYRGGQPQHF
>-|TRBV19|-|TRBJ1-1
TGTGCCAGTAGAGGGGCATCGGGTGAAACTGAAGCTTTCTTT
CASRGASGETEAFF
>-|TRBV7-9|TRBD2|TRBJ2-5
TGTGCCAGCACCCTAGGAGGCGGGGGGGAGACCCAGTACTTC
CASTLGGGGETQYF
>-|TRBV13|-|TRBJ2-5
TGTGCCAGCAGCTCTCCAGCGGGAGAGACCCAGTACTTC
CASSSPAGETQYF
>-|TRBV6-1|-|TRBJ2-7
TGTGCCAGCAGTGAAGGTGCGTCCTACGAGCAGTACTTC
CASSEGASYEQYF
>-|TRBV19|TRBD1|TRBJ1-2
TGTGCCAGTAGTATAGACCTACGGGGACAGGGGGACGGTGGCTACACCTTC
CASSIDLRGQGDGGYTF
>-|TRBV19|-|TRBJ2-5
TGTGCCAGTAGTATGTGGGGAGAGACCCAGTACTTC
CASSMWGETQYF
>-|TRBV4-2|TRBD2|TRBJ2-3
TGTGCCAGCAGCCACGGAATGACTAGCGGCACAGATACGCAGTATTTT
CASSHGMTSGTDTQYF
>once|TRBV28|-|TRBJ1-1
TGTGCCAGCATTCCGGGCGGGGGACCCAACACTGAAGCTTTCTTT
CASIPGGGPNTEAFF
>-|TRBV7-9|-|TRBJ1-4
TGTGCCAGCAGCTTGAGAGGGGGGCGCGGGACTAATGAAAAACTGTTTTTT
CASSLRGGRGTNEKLFF
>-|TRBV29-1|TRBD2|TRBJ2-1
TGCAGTGCCGGGGAGGGAGATGAGCAGTTCTTC
CSAGEGDEQFF
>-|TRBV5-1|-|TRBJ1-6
TGCGCCAGCAGCTTGAGTCTAGGGGATAATTCACCCCTCCACTTT
CASSLSLGDNSPLHF
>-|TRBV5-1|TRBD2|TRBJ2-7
TGCGCCAGCAGCTTGGCTCAGACTAGCCGCGAGCAGTACTTC
CASSLAQTSREQYF
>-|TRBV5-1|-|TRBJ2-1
TGCGCCAGCAGCTTGTTCGACGGCCGTGAGCAGTTCTTC
CASSLFDGREQFF
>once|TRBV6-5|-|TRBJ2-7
TGTGCCAGCACCTCGCAGGACGGGGACTACGAGCAGTACTTC
CASTSQDGDYEQYF
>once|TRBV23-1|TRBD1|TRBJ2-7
TGCGCCAGCAGTCAACCCCGACAGGGGATCTCCTACGAGCAGTACTTC
CASSQPRQGISYEQYF
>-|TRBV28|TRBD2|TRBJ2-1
TGTGCCAGCAGAACCCATCTATTACTAGCGGGAGATAACAATGAGCAGTTCTTC
CASRTHLLLAGDNNEQFF
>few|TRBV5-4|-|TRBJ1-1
TGTGCCAGCAGCTTGGGGGGACAGAACACTGAAGCTTTCTTT
CASSLGGQNTEAFF
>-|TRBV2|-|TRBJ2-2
TGTGCCAGCAGTGAGAGACTGAACACCGGGGAGCTGTTTTTT
CASSERLNTGELFF
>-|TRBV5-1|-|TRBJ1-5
TGCGCCAGCAGCCCCCAAACCGGTCAGCCCCAGCATTTT
CASSPQTGQPQHF
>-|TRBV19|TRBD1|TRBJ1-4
TGTGCCAGTAGTATAAGGACAGGGGCAGGAGAAAAACTGTTTTTT
CASSIRTGAGEKLFF
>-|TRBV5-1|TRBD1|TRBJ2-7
TGCGCCAGCAGCAACACAGGGGAAGGCTACGAGCAGTACTTC
CASSNTGEGYEQYF
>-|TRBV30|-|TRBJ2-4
TGTGCCTGGAGTTTCGTTGCCAAAAACATTCAGTACTTC
CAWSFVAKNIQYF
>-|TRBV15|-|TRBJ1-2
TGTGCCACCAGCAGGGTTGCAGGTTTCTATGGCTACACCTTC
CATSRVAGFYGYTF
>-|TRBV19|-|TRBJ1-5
TGTGCCAGTAGTATAGGGTTATCGGGGTATAGCAATCAGCCCCAGCATTTT
CASSIGLSGYSNQPQHF
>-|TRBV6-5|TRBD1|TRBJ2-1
TGTGCCAGCAGTTACCCCGAATCCGGGACAGGAGAGTTCTTC
CASSYPESGTGEFF
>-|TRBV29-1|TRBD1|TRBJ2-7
TGCAGCGTTGAGGACAGGACCTACGAGCAGTACTTC
CSVEDRTYEQYF
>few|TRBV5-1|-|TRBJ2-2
TGCGCCAGCATCCCGGGGGACCCGAGCACCGGGGAGCTGTTTTTT
CASIPGDPSTGELFF
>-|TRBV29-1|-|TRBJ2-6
TGCAGCGTGGCACTGAGCTCTGGGGCCAACGTCCTGACTTTC
CSVALSSGANVLTF
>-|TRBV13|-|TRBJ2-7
TGTGCCAGCAGCGCGACTATCCGCTCCTACGAGCAGTACTTC
CASSATIRSYEQYF
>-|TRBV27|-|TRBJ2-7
TGTGCCAGCAGCAAGGGTCGCCTCTACGAGCAGTACTTC
CASSKGRLYEQYF
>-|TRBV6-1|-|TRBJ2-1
TGTGCCAGCAGTGCCGGGACAGCGGGGTTCGGTGAGCAGTTCTTC
CASSAGTAGFGEQFF
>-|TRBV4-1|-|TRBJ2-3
TGCGCCAGCAGCCAAGATCGAAGCACAGATACGCAGTATTTT
CASSQDRSTDTQYF
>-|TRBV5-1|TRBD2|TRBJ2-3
TGCGCCAGCAGCCCGGGGACTAACCTAGATACGCAGTATTTT
CASSPGTNLDTQYF
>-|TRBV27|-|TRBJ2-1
TGTGCCAGCAGTTCAGCGGCTAGCTTCGGTGAGCAGTTCTTC
CASSSAASFGEQFF
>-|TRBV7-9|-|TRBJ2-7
TGTGCCAGCAGTGTACAGGGGGACTACTACGAGCAGTACTTC
CASSVQGDYYEQYF
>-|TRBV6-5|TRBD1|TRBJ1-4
TGTGCCAGCAGTTACAGGGGGCGATCTACTAATGAAAAACTGTTTTTT
CASSYRGRSTNEKLFF
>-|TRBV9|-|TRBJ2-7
TGTGCCAGCAGCCCCCGGACTACTAGCTCCTACGAGCAGTACTTC
CASSPRTTSSYEQYF
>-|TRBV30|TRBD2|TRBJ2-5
TGTGCCTGGTTCAGCGGGAGGGCGGGGGAGACCCAGTACTTC
CAWFSGRAGETQYF
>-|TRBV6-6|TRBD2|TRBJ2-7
TGTGCCAGCAGATCGAGGGAGGGCCACGACGAGCAGTACTTC
CASRSREGHDEQYF
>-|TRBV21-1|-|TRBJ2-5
TGTGCCAGCCGAAAGGCAGGGGAAAGGAGAGAGGAGACCCAGTACTTC
CASRKAGERREETQYF
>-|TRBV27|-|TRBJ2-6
TGTGCCAGCAGTTTATCCCTACTGAATGGGGCCAACGTCCTGACTTTC
CASSLSLLNGANVLTF
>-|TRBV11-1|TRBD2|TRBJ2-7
TGTGCCAGCAGCCCTTGGGGCGGGAGTCGCGAGCAGTACTTC
CASSPWGGSREQYF
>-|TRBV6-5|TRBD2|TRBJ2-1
TGTGCCAGCAGTTTCGCCGGGACTAGCGGGGGAAATGAGCAGTTCTTC
CASSFAGTSGGNEQFF
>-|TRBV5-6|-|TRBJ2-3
TGTGCCAGCAACCTCCGGAGGGGGTACACAGATACGCAGTATTTT
CASNLRRGYTDTQYF